The clone carrying this TCR beta chain was recorded a few times. Its antigen is unidentified. The record originates from a study of T cell responses to AZD1222 COVID-19 vaccine. Findings of the study overall: Spike-specific TCR breadth and depth rose after two AZD1222 doses. The donor group comprised mostly white British people and more females; the analysis possibly underestimated clonal diversity.

TCRdb's copy holds only in-frame clones and misses some; the assay was immunoSEQ multiplex PCR. This table has more than 70,000 clones, 88% appearing once. The sequence was obtained from an adult in good health. The sequences come from peripheral blood, collected on day 0 of MenACWY control vaccination.

In DNA form, the CDR3 reads TGTGCCAGCAGTGTGGACAGAGTCTCCTACGAGCAGTACTTC. Its translation: CASSVDRVSYEQYF. This chain uses TRBV6-2 or TRBV6-3 with TRBJ2-7; weak D call: TRBD1 (6 bases). The ends were cut back, 5 bases at V and 0 bases at J, with 11 bases in the middle. The CDR3 extends over 14 amino acids. Germline values: CDR1 MNHEY, CDR2 SVGEGT.